One and the same sample provided the 13 T cell receptor beta chains below, sequenced in a study of cytomegalovirus exposure and HLA in healthy donors. Primers included in the PCR were 60 Vbeta and 13 Jbeta primers. The repertoire was sequenced with immunoSEQ multiplex PCR; TCRdb's copy has only in-frame clones and lacks some. The sample has fewer than 110,000 clones, 65% to 75% seen once. The specimen sequenced was PBMCs. The source of these receptors is a woman between 40 and 55 years old in good health and CMV-seronegative.

The V call is TRBV2, the J call TRBJ2-7; 9 nucleotides align to TRBD1. Per the germline V gene, CDR1 is SNHLY and CDR2 is FYNNEI. The CDR3 is 15 residues long. After removal of 5 bases from V and 5 bases from J, the junction contained 10 bases not matched to a gene. The CDR3 sequence is CASSPQGARLHEQYF. The CDR3 nucleotides are TGTGCCAGCAGTCCACAGGGGGCCCGTTTACACGAGCAGTACTTC.

CDR3 DNA: TGTGCCAGCAGCTTACCTAGCGGGGGGGCCACAGATACGCAGTATTTT. This encodes CASSLPSGGATDTQYF. This sequence joins TRBV7-9 and TRBJ2-3; the match to TRBD2 covers 12 bases. V shed 2 bases, J shed 2 bases, and the junction held 2 bases outside the gene matches. CDR3 length: 16 amino acids. Per the germline V gene, CDR1 is SEHNR and CDR2 is FQNEAQ (reference sequence).

This chain connects TRBV29-1 to TRBJ1-2; 9 bases line up with TRBD1. The CDR3 loop spans 12 amino acids. The germline gives CDR1 SQVTM, CDR2 ANQGSEA. V lost 7 bases, J lost 6 bases, and 6 bases stayed unmatched. The CDR3 reads CSARQGGDGYTF. The CDR3 DNA is TGCAGCGCCCGACAGGGGGGGGATGGCTACACCTTC.

J is TRBJ2-3 and V is TRBV19; a weak D match, TRBD1 (6 bases). Germline-derived CDR1 and CDR2 are LNHDA and SQIVND (reference sequence). V was trimmed by 1 base and J by 2 bases, leaving 10 bases between them. The CDR3 extends over 15 amino acids. The CDR3 reads CASSIVGHHTDTQYF. CDR3 DNA: TGTGCCAGTAGTATAGTGGGACACCACACAGATACGCAGTATTTT.

The chain recombines TRBV28 with TRBJ1-4, with 10 positions matching TRBD1. V lost 5 bases and J lost 7; bases outside the gene matches: 4. The germline CDR1 and CDR2 sequences are MDHEN and SYDVKM. This CDR3 comprises 14 residues. The CDR3, as DNA: TGTGCCAGCAGTGGTGGACAGGGGGGTGAAAAACTGTTTTTT. Translated: CASSGGQGGEKLFF.

The chain uses TRBV15 and TRBJ2-1, with a possible D match to TRBD1 (5 bases). This CDR3 has 18 residues. V lost 2 bases and J 4 bases, leaving 21 bases between the germline ends. Germline assignment: CDR1 LNHNV and CDR2 YYDKDF (reference sequence). The CDR3: CATSRNSPLQGGYNEQFF. CDR3 DNA: TGTGCCACCAGCAGAAACTCCCCACTCCAGGGTGGGTACAATGAGCAGTTCTTC.

The chain joins TRBV7-2 to TRBJ2-3, with 9 bases fitting TRBD2. Germline CDR1 reads SGHTA; CDR2 reads FQGNSA. The CDR3 extends over 17 amino acids. Trimming cost V 3 bases and J 2 bases; bases outside gene matches: 9. The CDR3 is CASSFWASGVPTDTQYF. The CDR3 bases are TGTGCCAGCAGCTTTTGGGCTAGCGGGGTTCCCACAGATACGCAGTATTTT.

This chain links TRBV4-3 with TRBJ2-5; 8 positions match TRBD2. The germline V gene encodes CDR1 LGHNA and CDR2 YSLEER. After removal of 0 bases from V and 4 bases from J, the junction contained 10 bases not matched to a gene. The CDR3 spans 17 residues. This chain's CDR3 is CASSQEWRRGVVETQYF. The DNA of the CDR3 is TGCGCCAGCAGCCAAGAGTGGCGGCGGGGGGTAGTAGAGACCCAGTACTTC.

J is TRBJ2-1 and V is TRBV5-1; 9 nucleotides align to TRBD1. The V segment lost 5 bases and the J segment 5 bases; nucleotides outside the gene matches: 11. The CDR3 covers 16 residues. Germline V CDR1 and CDR2: SGHRS, YFSETQ. CDR3 sequence reads: CASSSVRDRVHNEQFF. The CDR3 region has the DNA TGCGCCAGCAGTTCAGTTCGGGACAGGGTTCACAATGAGCAGTTCTTC.

The chain combines TRBV10-2 with TRBJ2-5, with no clear D. The CDR3 loop spans 14 amino acids. V was cut by 6 bases and J by 0 bases, with 11 bases left in between. Germline CDR1 WSHSY, CDR2 SAAADI. The CDR3 DNA reads as TGCGCCAGCAGAAGCACAGAGTACCAAGAGACCCAGTACTTC. Its protein is CASRSTEYQETQYF.

The CDR3 nucleotides read TGTGCCAGCAGTTTGGGGACTCACCTGGGGCAGCCCCAGCATTTT. Its protein is CASSLGTHLGQPQHF. V and J are TRBV28 and TRBJ1-5, with D tentatively TRBD1 (5 bases). CDR1 and CDR2 (germline): MDHEN, SYDVKM. The V and J ends lost 3 bases and 7 bases respectively, with 16 bases between them. The CDR3 has 15 residues.

The chain combines TRBV29-1 with TRBJ2-3, with 13 positions matching TRBD2. This CDR3 has 18 residues. Per germline, CDR1 SQVTM and CDR2 ANQGSEA. J lost 6 bases, V lost 6 bases, and 18 bases had no gene match. Here the CDR3 reads CSVWTSGSQAHGVDTQYF. The DNA of the CDR3 is TGCAGCGTCTGGACTAGCGGGAGTCAAGCCCACGGGGTGGATACGCAGTATTTT.

The genes are TRBV27 and TRBJ1-6, with 10 nucleotides matching TRBD1. This CDR3 has 17 residues. CDR1 and CDR2 from the germline V gene are MNHEY and SMNVEV (reference sequence). The V gene end was trimmed by 3 bases and the J gene end by 7 bases; junction bases not matched to a gene: 9. CDR3 sequence reads: CASSFSSRDRGNSPLHF. CDR3 bases: TGTGCCAGCAGTTTCTCGTCCCGGGACAGGGGCAATTCACCCCTCCACTTT.